The 9 T cell receptor beta chains listed next were all sequenced from one sample in a study of OX40 agonist ivuxolimab in advanced cancers. Assay: immunoSEQ multiplex PCR; the TCRdb copy retains only in-frame clones and omits some. Among tens of thousands of clones, 84% were seen once, and the ten largest hold more than 1%. The sample consisted of CD4+ or CD8+ T cells sorted from blood, taken in a trial of the OX40 agonist ivuxolimab. The receptors were gathered from an adult with an advanced solid tumor such as melanoma, head and neck, liver or kidney cancer.

This clone was seen a single time. The J gene is TRBJ2-7, the V gene TRBV4-3; the match to TRBD2 covers 7 bases. After removal of 8 bases from V and 7 bases from J, the junction contained 23 bases not matched to a gene. Germline V CDR1 and CDR2: LGHNA, YSLEER. The CDR3 is made up of 17 amino acids. CDR3 region: CASSLPYWPGGVWEQYF. The CDR3 bases are TGCGCCAGCTCTCTTCCTTATTGGCCTGGGGGGGTTTGGGAGCAGTACTTC.

The rearrangement links TRBV5-6 to TRBJ2-2; the D is unclear. The CDR3 has 13 amino acids. The germline V and J ends were trimmed by 2 bases and 6 bases, with 8 bases remaining between them. Germline V gene lookup returns CDR1 SGHDT and CDR2 YYEEEE. The DNA for the CDR3 is TGTGCCAGCAGCTTTGCAGGTCCCGGGGAGCTGTTTTTT. This sequence encodes CASSFAGPGELFF. The full variable domain, rest sourced from reference TRBV5-6 and TRBJ2-2, is DAGVTQSPTHLIKTRGQQVTLRCSPKSGHDTVSWYQQALGQGPQFIFQYYEEEERQRGNFPDRFSGHQFPNYSSELNVNALLLGDSALYLCASSFAGPGELFFGEGSRLTVL.

The chain joins TRBV5-1 to TRBJ2-3, with D possibly being TRBD1 or TRBD2 (5 bases each). V was trimmed by 7 bases and J by 0 bases, leaving 18 bases between them. The CDR3 consists of 16 residues. CDR1 and CDR2 from the germline V gene are SGHRS and YFSETQ. The CDR3 spells CASVRDGPSSTDTQYF. The DNA of the CDR3 is TGCGCCAGCGTCCGGGACGGACCCTCTAGCACAGATACGCAGTATTTT.

This clone occurred once. The chain joins TRBV4-3 to TRBJ2-7, with D tentatively TRBD1 (6 bases). This CDR3 is built from 14 residues. Germline loops: CDR1 LGHNA, CDR2 YSLEER. Trimming removed 2 bases from V and 4 bases from J, with 12 bases in between. In nucleotides, the CDR3 is TGCGCCAGCAGCCAAATAACCAGGGGTTACGAGCAGTACTTC. Translating gives CASSQITRGYEQYF.

The chain couples TRBV30 to TRBJ2-3; possibly TRBD2 for D (6 bases). V was shortened by 0 bases and J by 1 base, with 20 bases between the two germline ends. The germline CDR1 and CDR2 sequences are GTSNPN and SVGIG (reference sequence). This CDR3 is 18 amino acids long. The CDR3 DNA is TGTGCCTGGAGTGTACTAGGTTTTCGAGCTAGCGGCACAGATACGCAGTATTTT. Amino acids: CAWSVLGFRASGTDTQYF.

This chain links TRBV10-1 with TRBJ1-5, with D maybe TRBD1 (5 bases). Germline-derived CDR1 and CDR2 are WNHNN and SYGVQD (reference sequence). This CDR3 comprises 19 residues. Between the trimmed V and J ends, which lost 7 bases and 6 bases, there was a span of 31 bases. CDR3 sequence: CASTLRLLRLWDGTQPQHF. The CDR3 region has the DNA TGCGCCAGCACCCTGAGGCTTCTCCGCTTGTGGGACGGGACTCAGCCCCAGCATTTT.

The chain uses TRBV6-1 and TRBJ1-4; 7 nucleotides match TRBD1. The CDR3 is made up of 15 amino acids. The germline V gene has CDR1 MNHNS and CDR2 SASEGT. V trimming: 4 bases; J trimming: 8 bases; junction bases outside the gene matches: 10. CDR3 loop: CASSATGTVEEKLFF. Here the CDR3 DNA reads TGTGCCAGCAGTGCCACCGGGACAGTGGAAGAAAAACTGTTTTTT.

The chain carries TRBV9 and TRBJ1-2; possibly TRBD1 for D (5 bases). The germline V gene has CDR1 SGDLS and CDR2 YYNGEE. The CDR3 totals 14 residues. Trimming cost V 0 bases and J 2 bases, with 8 bases left between them. This chain's CDR3 is CASSVAGGNYGYTF. CDR3 sequence (DNA): TGTGCCAGCAGCGTAGCCGGGGGGAACTATGGCTACACCTTC.

This clone was seen once. The V gene is TRBV6-6, the J gene TRBJ2-7, with 7 bases identical to TRBD1. CDR3 size: 13 residues. Germline V gene lookup returns CDR1 MNHNY and CDR2 SVGAGI (reference sequence). Here the CDR3 DNA reads TGTGCCAGCAGTTACTTACAGGGGACGAAACCCCAAGTC. Residues: CASSYLQGTKPQV.